This TCR beta chain emerged from a study of CD8 T cells in Susac syndrome. Roughly 0.45 to 1 ug RNA was reverse transcribed with random hexamers. MiXCR, applied by TCRdb to the immunoSEQ multiplex PCR reads, yields one record per CDR3 protein. This sample carries hundreds of thousands of distinct CDR3 sequences, around 85% of them seen once, and the ten largest clones take roughly 0.1%. The sequence was collected from a human donor with multiple sclerosis. The specimen was CD8+ T cells from PBMCs.

Written as DNA, the CDR3 is TGTGCCAGTAGTCTTCAGGTCGCCTACGAGCAGTACTTC. Its protein is CASSLQVAYEQYF. The V call is TRBV19, the J call TRBJ2-7; no firm D call. CDR3 length equals 13 residues. CDR1 is LNHDA, CDR2 SQIVND, per germline (reference sequence). V lost 5 bases and J lost 2, with 10 bases in between.